The clone carrying this T cell receptor (beta chain) was counted only a few times. The use of a sample-barcoded 5' primer and a J-beta primer mix characterized a second PCR of roughly 6 to 11 cycles. From the 5' RACE reads, TCRdb called clonotypes with MiXCR, one entry per CDR3 protein. Among roughly 700,000 distinct CDR3 sequences listed, 25% were seen once. The length of the CDR3 is 10 residues. Trimming removed 0 bases from V and 4 bases from J, with 0 bases in between. Germline CDR1 DFQATT, CDR2 SNEGSKA (reference sequence). The sample comes from a study of blood T cells in healthy people across ages. The sample also formed part of further work on T cells of mothers and their children.

The rearrangement joins TRBV20-1 to TRBJ2-5; D is unclear. This receptor was taken from a boy aged 5-17 years in good health. Sequencing was done on a sample of blood. The CDR3 nucleotides are TGCAGTGCTAGAGAAGAGACCCAGTACTTC. Protein product: CSAREETQYF.